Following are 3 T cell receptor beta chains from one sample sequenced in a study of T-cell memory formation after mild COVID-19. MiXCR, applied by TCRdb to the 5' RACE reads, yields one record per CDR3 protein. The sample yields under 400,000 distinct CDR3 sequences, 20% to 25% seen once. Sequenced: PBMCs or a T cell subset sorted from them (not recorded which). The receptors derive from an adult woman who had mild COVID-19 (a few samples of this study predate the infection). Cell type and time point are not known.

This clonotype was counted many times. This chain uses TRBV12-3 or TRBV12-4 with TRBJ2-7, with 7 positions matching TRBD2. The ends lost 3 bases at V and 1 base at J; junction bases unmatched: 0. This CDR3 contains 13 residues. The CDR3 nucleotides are TGTGCCAGCAGTTTCGGGGGGTCCTACGAGCAGTACTTC. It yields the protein CASSFGGSYEQYF.

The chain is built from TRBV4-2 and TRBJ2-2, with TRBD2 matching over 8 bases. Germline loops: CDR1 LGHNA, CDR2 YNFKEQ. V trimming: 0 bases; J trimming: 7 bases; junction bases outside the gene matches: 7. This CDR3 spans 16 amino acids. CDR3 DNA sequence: TGTGCCAGCAGCCAAGACGCGGGGGGAGTCGGCGGGGAGCTGTTTTTT. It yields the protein CASSQDAGGVGGELFF.

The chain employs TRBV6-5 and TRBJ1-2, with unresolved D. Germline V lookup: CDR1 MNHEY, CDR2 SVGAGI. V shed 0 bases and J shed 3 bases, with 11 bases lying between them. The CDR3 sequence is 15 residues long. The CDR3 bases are TGTGCCAGCAGTTACTCCACGGGATCGGACTATGGCTACACCTTC. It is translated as CASSYSTGSDYGYTF.